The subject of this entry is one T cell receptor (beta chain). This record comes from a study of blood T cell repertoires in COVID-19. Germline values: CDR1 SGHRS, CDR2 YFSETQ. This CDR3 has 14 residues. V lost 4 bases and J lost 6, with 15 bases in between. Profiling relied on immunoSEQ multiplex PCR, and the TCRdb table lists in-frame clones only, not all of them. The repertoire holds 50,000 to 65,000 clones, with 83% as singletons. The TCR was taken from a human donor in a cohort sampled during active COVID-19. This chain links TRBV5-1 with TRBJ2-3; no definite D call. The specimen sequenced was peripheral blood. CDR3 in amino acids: CASSPRVSLDTQYF. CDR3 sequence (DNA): TGCGCCAGCAGCCCCCGGGTTTCGTTGGATACGCAGTATTTT.